This passage covers 8 T cell receptor beta chains from one sample sequenced in a study of human T cells and chemical hapten exposure. Time point denoted: patch test 1, 2 weeks after DPC sensitization. Indicated treatment: therapeutic diphenylcyclopropenone sensitization with weekly scalp DPC. TCRdb independently ran MiXCR on the RACE reads; one entry per CDR3 protein. This sample has about 99,000 distinct CDR3 sequences, with around 12% found just once. The sequenced sample was whole blood, obtained in connection with sensitization to the hapten diphenylcyclopropenone (DPC). Receptors were obtained from a middle-aged woman with alopecia areata. Some clones in this sample may be carry-over from other donors' samples.

V usage is TRBV20-1 and J usage is TRBJ2-7, with D unclear. The CDR3 extends over 10 amino acids. V was pared by 3 bases and J by 5 bases, with 5 bases between. CDR1 is DFQATT and CDR2 is SNEGSKA in the germline V gene (reference sequence). The CDR3 region is CSASRNEQYF. In DNA, the CDR3 is TGCAGTGCTAGTAGGAACGAGCAGTACTTC.

The V and J genes are TRBV28 and TRBJ2-7; D is unclear. Germline V gene lookup returns CDR1 MDHEN and CDR2 SYDVKM. Trimming removed 8 bases from V and 2 bases from J, with 13 bases in between. The CDR3 length is 13 residues. Here the CDR3 reads CASSRADTYEQYF. The CDR3, as DNA: TGTGCCAGCTCTCGTGCTGACACCTACGAGCAGTACTTC.

This clonotype was counted ten times or more. The J gene is TRBJ2-1, the V gene TRBV18, with D maybe TRBD2 (6 bases). Between the trimmed V and J ends, which lost 3 bases and 0 bases, there was a span of 15 bases. This CDR3 has 17 amino acids. Germline V gives CDR1 KGHSH, CDR2 LQKENI. CDR3 protein: CASSPAQSSVSYNEQFF. DNA of the CDR3: TGTGCCAGCTCACCCGCCCAATCTAGCGTCTCCTACAATGAGCAGTTCTTC.

This clonotype showed up just a few times. The CDR3 region is CASSLGPGTSVVRAYNEQFF. The CDR3 nucleotides read TGTGCCAGCAGCTTAGGCCCCGGGACTAGCGTCGTCCGAGCCTACAATGAGCAGTTCTTC. The chain joins TRBV7-3 to TRBJ2-1; 10 bases align to TRBD2. This CDR3 contains 20 residues. Germline loops: CDR1 SGHTA, CDR2 FQGTGA. V trimming: 2 bases; J trimming: 2 bases; junction bases outside the gene matches: 15.

The sample holds many counts of this clonotype. The chain joins TRBV19 to TRBJ1-1; TRBD1 matches 9 bases. The CDR3 is 15 residues long. The V gene end was trimmed by 5 bases and the J gene end by 5 bases; junction bases not matched to a gene: 9. Germline V gene lookup returns CDR1 LNHDA and CDR2 SQIVND (reference sequence). This chain's CDR3 is CASSPRDRVGTEAFF. CDR3 in DNA: TGTGCCAGTAGTCCCCGGGACAGGGTCGGGACTGAAGCTTTCTTT.

This clonotype has just a few counts. V usage is TRBV7-9 and J usage is TRBJ2-7; D remains unclear. From germline, CDR1 is SEHNR and CDR2 FQNEAQ (reference sequence). The length of the CDR3 is 13 residues. V lost 0 bases and J 3 bases, leaving 6 bases between the germline ends. In DNA, the CDR3 is TGTGCCAGCAGCTTAGCCAGGATCTACGAGCAGTACTTC. Its protein product is CASSLARIYEQYF.

This clonotype was detected a few times. The chain carries TRBV9 and TRBJ2-1; 9 bases are shared with TRBD1. CDR3 length equals 15 residues. V shed 3 bases, J shed 6 bases, and the junction held 7 bases outside the gene matches. The germline V gene encodes CDR1 SGDLS and CDR2 YYNGEE. CDR3 in amino acids: CASSAGTGTANEQFF. The DNA for the CDR3 is TGTGCCAGCAGCGCCGGGACAGGGACCGCCAATGAGCAGTTCTTC.

In its sample, this clonotype was seen many times. J is TRBJ2-1 and V is TRBV18, with a tentative D call TRBD1 (6 bases). The CDR3 is made up of 17 amino acids. Trimming shortened V by 0 bases and J by 6 bases, and 18 bases separated the two germline ends. Per germline, CDR1 KGHSH and CDR2 LQKENI. The DNA of the CDR3 is TGTGCCAGCTCACCACCGGACAGATTGACGAGGGGCAATGAGCAGTTCTTC. Amino acid sequence: CASSPPDRLTRGNEQFF.